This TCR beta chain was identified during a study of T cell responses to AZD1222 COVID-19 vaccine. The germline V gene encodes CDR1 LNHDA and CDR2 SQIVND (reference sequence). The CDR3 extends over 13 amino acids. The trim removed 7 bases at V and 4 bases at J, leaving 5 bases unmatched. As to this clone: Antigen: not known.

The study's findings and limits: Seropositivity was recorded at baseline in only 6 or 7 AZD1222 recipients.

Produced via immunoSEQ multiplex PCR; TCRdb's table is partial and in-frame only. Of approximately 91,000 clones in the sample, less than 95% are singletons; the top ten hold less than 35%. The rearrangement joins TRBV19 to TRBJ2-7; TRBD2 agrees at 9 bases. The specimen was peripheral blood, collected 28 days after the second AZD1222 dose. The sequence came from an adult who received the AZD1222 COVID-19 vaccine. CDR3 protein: CASKAGGMYEQYF. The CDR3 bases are TGTGCCAGTAAAGCGGGAGGTATGTACGAGCAGTACTTC.